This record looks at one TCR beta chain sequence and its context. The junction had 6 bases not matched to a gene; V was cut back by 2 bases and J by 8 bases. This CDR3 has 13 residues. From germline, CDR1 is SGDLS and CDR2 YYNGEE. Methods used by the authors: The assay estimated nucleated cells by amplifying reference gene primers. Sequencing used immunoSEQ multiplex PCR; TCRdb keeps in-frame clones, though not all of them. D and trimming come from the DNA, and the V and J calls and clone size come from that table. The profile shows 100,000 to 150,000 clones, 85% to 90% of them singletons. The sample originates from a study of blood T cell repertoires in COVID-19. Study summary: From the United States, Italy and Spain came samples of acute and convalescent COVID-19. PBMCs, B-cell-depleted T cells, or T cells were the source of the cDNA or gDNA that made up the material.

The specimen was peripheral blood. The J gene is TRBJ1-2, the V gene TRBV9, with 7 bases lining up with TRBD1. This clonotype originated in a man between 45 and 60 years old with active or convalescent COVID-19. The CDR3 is CASSVLTGEGYTF. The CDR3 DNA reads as TGTGCCAGCAGCGTTCTCACAGGGGAAGGCTACACCTTC.